These 7 T cell receptor beta chains were all obtained from the same sample, sequenced in a study of blood T cell repertoires in COVID-19. Assay: immunoSEQ multiplex PCR; the TCRdb copy retains only in-frame clones and omits some. This table has some 180,000 clones, about 89% appearing once. Specimen: peripheral blood. Receptor source: a man in his forties with acute or convalescent COVID-19.

This chain links TRBV18 with TRBJ2-7; D may be TRBD2 (5 bases). Germline V gives CDR1 KGHSH, CDR2 LQKENI. The V gene lost 3 bases and the J gene lost 5 bases, with 8 bases spanning the gap. This CDR3 has 12 residues. CDR3 sequence: CASSPAGDEQYF. CDR3 DNA sequence: TGTGCCAGCTCACCGGCCGGGGACGAGCAGTACTTC.

The chain combines TRBV28 with TRBJ2-7; TRBD1 is a possible D gene (5 bases). Germline lookup yields CDR1 MDHEN and CDR2 SYDVKM. The germline V and J ends were trimmed by 6 bases and 4 bases, with 10 bases remaining between them. There are 12 residues in the CDR3. The CDR3 coding sequence is TGTGCCAGCAGACATCAGGGTTACGAGCAGTACTTC. Amino acids: CASRHQGYEQYF.

The rearrangement uses TRBV5-1 and TRBJ1-4; 8 positions agree with TRBD1. This CDR3 comprises 14 residues. Trimming cost V 4 bases and J 10 bases; bases outside gene matches: 9. Per the germline V gene, CDR1 is SGHRS and CDR2 is YFSETQ. The CDR3 is CASSAQGARGKLFF. The CDR3 DNA reads as TGCGCCAGCAGCGCGCAGGGGGCGCGCGGAAAACTGTTTTTT.

This clone was picked up a small number of times. This chain uses TRBV19 with TRBJ2-5; the D is unclear. V was shortened by 4 bases and J by 1 base, with 7 bases between the two germline ends. This CDR3 is 13 amino acids long. Per the germline V gene, CDR1 is LNHDA and CDR2 is SQIVND (reference sequence). The CDR3 is CASSNRFQETQYF. The CDR3 DNA reads TGTGCCAGTAGTAACCGGTTCCAAGAGACCCAGTACTTC.

This chain joins TRBV21-1 and TRBJ2-3; the table's TRBD2 call for D was not verified on the DNA. TRBV21-1 is classified as a pseudogene. This CDR3 comprises 16 residues. The CDR3 reads CASSSRGLAGVDTQYF. In DNA form, the CDR3 reads TGTGCCAGCAGCTCCCGTGGACTAGCGGGGGTGGATACGCAGTATTTT.

Points on this clone: Mismatch with germline at one junction end may stem from a read error. The rearrangement joins TRBV3-1 (or the pseudogene TRBV3-2) to TRBJ2-2, with 7 bases matching TRBD1. Germline V gene sequence: CDR1 LGHDT, CDR2 YNNKEL (reference sequence). The CDR3 extends over 16 amino acids. CDR3 in amino acids: CVSRDRDRSNTGELFF. The CDR3 DNA reads TGTGTCAGCAGAGACCGGGACAGATCGAACACCGGGGAGCTGTTTTTT.

The chain couples TRBV5-1 to TRBJ2-5; 11 bases align to TRBD1. The ends lost 3 bases at V and 4 bases at J; junction bases unmatched: 5. CDR3 size: 15 residues. Germline assignment: CDR1 SGHRS and CDR2 YFSETQ. CDR3 region: CASSSGTGGGETQYF. DNA for the CDR3: TGCGCCAGCAGCTCCGGGACAGGGGGGGGAGAGACCCAGTACTTC.